The next 13 T cell receptor beta chains were all read from a single sample in a study of T-cell memory formation after mild COVID-19. Each CDR3 protein is one row after TCRdb ran MiXCR on the 5' RACE reads. The sample consists of hundreds of thousands of distinct CDR3 sequences, 15% of them appearing once. The specimen sequenced was PBMCs or a T cell subset sorted from them (not recorded which). The source of these receptors is an adult woman who had mild COVID-19 (a few samples of this study predate the infection). Cell type and time point are not known.

This clonotype was recorded a few times. The V gene is TRBV12-3 or TRBV12-4, the J gene TRBJ1-5, with D possibly TRBD1 on 5 matching bases. V was pared by 5 bases and J by 8 bases, with 19 bases between. The CDR3 consists of 15 residues. The CDR3 loop reads CASSETDRSVKPQHF. For the CDR3, the DNA is TGTGCCAGCAGTGAGACAGACCGGAGCGTTAAGCCCCAGCATTTT.

The chain links TRBV7-2 to TRBJ2-7, with a tentative D call TRBD1 (6 bases). Germline V lookup: CDR1 SGHTA, CDR2 FQGNSA. The CDR3 has 19 residues. Trimming took 3 bases from V and 0 from J, leaving 24 bases between them. The CDR3 reads CASSFRRQGLRDSSYEQYF. CDR3 DNA sequence: TGTGCCAGCAGCTTCCGACGGCAGGGGTTGAGAGATAGCTCCTACGAGCAGTACTTC.

This clonotype was observed many times. This chain joins TRBV4-3 and TRBJ2-1; 7 positions match TRBD2. CDR3 length: 18 amino acids. J was trimmed by 7 bases and V by 4 bases; bases with no gene match: 19. Germline-derived CDR1 and CDR2 are LGHNA and YSLEER. CDR3 amino acids: CASSPLGHISGMGNEQFF. The CDR3 region has the DNA TGCGCCAGCAGCCCCCTCGGTCATATCAGCGGGATGGGTAATGAGCAGTTCTTC.

This chain joins TRBV5-1 and TRBJ1-3, with D possibly TRBD1 on 6 matching bases. V dropped 4 bases and J dropped 3 bases, with 11 bases sitting between them. The CDR3 covers 14 residues. CDR1 is SGHRS, CDR2 YFSETQ, per germline. The CDR3 DNA reads as TGCGCCAGCAGCCCAGGGGCCAGTGGAAACACCATATATTTT. This gives the protein CASSPGASGNTIYF.

This clonotype was counted a few times. The rearrangement joins TRBV20-1 to TRBJ2-2; 9 positions agree with TRBD1. This CDR3 has 14 residues. J gave up 7 bases and V 3 bases, and 6 bases lay outside the gene matches. CDR1 is DFQATT and CDR2 is SNEGSKA in the germline V gene (reference sequence). This chain's CDR3 is CSARTGGIFGELFF. In DNA form, the CDR3 reads TGCAGTGCTAGGACAGGGGGTATATTCGGGGAGCTGTTTTTT.

V and J are TRBV5-1 and TRBJ2-5; D gene unclear. Germline CDR1 is SGHRS and CDR2 is YFSETQ. The ends were cut back, 0 bases at V and 5 bases at J, with 8 bases in the middle. This CDR3 region has 13 residues. The chain's CDR3 is CASSLEWGETQYF. CDR3 DNA: TGCGCCAGCAGCTTGGAATGGGGTGAGACCCAGTACTTC.

The chain links TRBV5-1 to TRBJ2-1, with D possibly matching TRBD2 (6 bases). Per the germline V gene, CDR1 is SGHRS and CDR2 is YFSETQ. V was shortened by 0 bases and J by 5 bases, with 12 bases between the two germline ends. This CDR3 has 15 residues. The CDR3 DNA reads TGCGCCAGCAGCTTGGTAGTTAGCGGAAACAATGAGCAGTTCTTC. It is translated as CASSLVVSGNNEQFF.

The rearrangement uses TRBV9 and TRBJ1-1, with D tentatively TRBD1 (6 bases). Germline CDR1 and CDR2: SGDLS and YYNGEE. The CDR3 runs 14 residues. The V and J ends lost 3 bases and 7 bases respectively, with 16 bases between them. CDR3 protein: CASSETGLVDEAFF. CDR3 coding DNA: TGTGCCAGCAGCGAAACAGGGCTGGTTGATGAAGCTTTCTTT.

The CDR3 DNA is TGTGCCAGCAGTCCGAGGTCCGGGACAGGGGGAGAAGCTTTCTTT. It is translated as CASSPRSGTGGEAFF. This chain joins TRBV6-1 and TRBJ1-1, with TRBD1 matching over 11 bases. The CDR3 runs 15 residues. J was trimmed by 8 bases and V by 5 bases; bases with no gene match: 10. The germline gives CDR1 MNHNS, CDR2 SASEGT.

This clonotype has a handful of counts. V usage is TRBV9 and J usage is TRBJ2-5; 8 positions agree with TRBD2. This CDR3 spans 16 amino acids. Looked up from germline, CDR1 is SGDLS and CDR2 is YYNGEE. The V gene end was trimmed by 0 bases and the J gene end by 1 base; junction bases not matched to a gene: 5. The CDR3 nucleotides are TGTGCCAGCAGCGTAGGGCTCAGCGGGAGCCAAGAGACCCAGTACTTC. Residues: CASSVGLSGSQETQYF.

The sample holds a few counts of this clonotype. The V call is TRBV24-1, the J call TRBJ2-2; 8 positions agree with TRBD1. Germline loops: CDR1 KGHDR, CDR2 SFDVKD. Unmatched junction bases numbered 14, after V lost 7 bases and J lost 5 bases. The CDR3 covers 17 residues. The CDR3 sequence is CATRGQGYTEFTGELFF. Written as DNA, the CDR3 is TGTGCCACCAGAGGACAGGGATATACGGAATTTACCGGGGAGCTGTTTTTT.

The chain recombines TRBV29-1 with TRBJ2-2; TRBD1 might be the D (6 bases). CDR3 length: 14 amino acids. In germline, CDR1 is SQVTM, CDR2 ANQGSEA. Trimming cost V 4 bases and J 4 bases, with 13 bases left between them. The CDR3 DNA reads TGCAGCGTTGTAGGTCCAGGGGCCACCGGGGAGCTGTTTTTT. This sequence encodes CSVVGPGATGELFF.

J is TRBJ2-1 and V is TRBV24-1; weak D call: TRBD2 (6 bases). The ends were cut back, 1 base at V and 1 base at J, with 10 bases in the middle. Germline values: CDR1 KGHDR, CDR2 SFDVKD. The CDR3 runs 16 residues. For the CDR3, the DNA is TGTGCCACCAGTGATTTTACGGGAGTGTCCTACAATGAGCAGTTCTTC. Translated: CATSDFTGVSYNEQFF.